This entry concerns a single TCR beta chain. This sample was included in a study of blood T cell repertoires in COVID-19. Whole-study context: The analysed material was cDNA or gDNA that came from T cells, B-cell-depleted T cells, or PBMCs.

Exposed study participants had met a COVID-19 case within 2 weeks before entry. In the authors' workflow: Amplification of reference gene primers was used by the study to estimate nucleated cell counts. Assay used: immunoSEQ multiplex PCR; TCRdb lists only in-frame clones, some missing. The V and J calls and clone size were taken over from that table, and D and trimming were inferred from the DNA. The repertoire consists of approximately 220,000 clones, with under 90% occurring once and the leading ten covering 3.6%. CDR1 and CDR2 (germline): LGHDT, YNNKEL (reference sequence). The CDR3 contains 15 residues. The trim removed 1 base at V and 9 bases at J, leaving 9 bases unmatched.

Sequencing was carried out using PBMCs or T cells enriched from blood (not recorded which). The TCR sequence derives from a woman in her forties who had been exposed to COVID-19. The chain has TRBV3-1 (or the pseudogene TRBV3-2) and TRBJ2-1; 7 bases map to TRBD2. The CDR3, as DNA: TGTGCCAGCAGCCAAGTTTGGGGGGGAGTCGGTGAGCAGTTCTTC. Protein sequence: CASSQVWGGVGEQFF.